A selection of T cell receptor beta chains follows, all from one sample in a study of blood T cell repertoires in COVID-19. The repertoire was sequenced with immunoSEQ multiplex PCR; TCRdb's copy has only in-frame clones and lacks some. The table includes 110,000 or so clones, approximately 81% detected once. The sample taken for sequencing was peripheral blood. These receptors came from a man aged 45-65 years with acute or convalescent COVID-19. Both conserved end residues are part of each CDR3. A D gene is named only where the DNA matches it firmly. Not every row has a clone size; where given, it reads once, few, many or a size class.

v_call	clone_size	d_call	j_call	cdr3_aa	cdr3_nt
TRBV14	NA	TRBD1	TRBJ1-2	CASSQIGQGRYGYTF	TGTGCCAGCAGCCAAATCGGACAGGGGCGGTATGGCTACACCTTC
TRBV19	NA	TRBD1	TRBJ2-3	CASSINRGPTPDTQYF	TGTGCCAGTAGTATAAACAGGGGCCCTACCCCGGATACGCAGTATTTT
TRBV11-2	NA	NA	TRBJ1-3	CASSPNQQGPLSGNTIYF	TGTGCCAGCAGCCCAAATCAACAGGGCCCCCTCTCTGGAAACACCATATATTTT
TRBV2	NA	NA	TRBJ1-1	CASVLATQAFF	TGTGCCAGCGTCCTGGCAACACAAGCTTTCTTT
TRBV29-1	NA	NA	TRBJ2-7	CSGGDPVRDEQYF	TGCAGCGGTGGTGATCCGGTCCGAGACGAGCAGTACTTC
TRBV3-1/TRBV3-2	NA	TRBD2	TRBJ2-1	CASSHLRGGQSNEQFF	TGTGCCAGCAGCCATCTCCGGGGGGGTCAGAGCAATGAGCAGTTCTTC
TRBV11-2	NA	NA	TRBJ1-1	CASSPSSEAFF	TGTGCCAGCAGTCCCTCCTCCGAAGCTTTCTTT
TRBV28	NA	NA	TRBJ1-2	CASSLITGNNYGYTF	TGTGCCAGCAGTTTAATCACAGGGAATAACTATGGCTACACCTTC
TRBV2	NA	TRBD2	TRBJ2-1	CASSGLAGGYNEQFF	TGTGCCAGCTCCGGACTAGCGGGGGGTTACAATGAGCAGTTCTTC
TRBV5-1	once	TRBD1	TRBJ1-1	CASRRQGADTEAFF	TGCGCCAGCAGGCGACAGGGTGCCGACACTGAAGCTTTCTTT
TRBV19	NA	NA	TRBJ1-5	CASSRGIDNQPQHF	TGTGCCAGTAGTCGGGGTATCGACAATCAGCCCCAGCATTTT
TRBV27	NA	NA	TRBJ1-4	CASKKAGANEKLFF	TGTGCCAGCAAAAAAGCAGGGGCAAATGAAAAACTGTTTTTT
TRBV27	once	NA	TRBJ1-6	CASGIPGHYNSPLHF	TGTGCCAGCGGAATTCCGGGACACTATAATTCACCCCTCCACTTT
TRBV3-1/TRBV3-2	NA	NA	TRBJ1-6	CASSQDMGGFNSPLHF	TGTGCCAGCAGCCAAGATATGGGGGGTTTCAATTCACCCCTCCACTTT
TRBV6-5	NA	TRBD1	TRBJ2-2	CASSRQGRGTGELFF	TGTGCCAGCAGCCGACAGGGTCGCGGCACCGGGGAGCTGTTTTTT
TRBV5-4	NA	TRBD1	TRBJ2-7	CASSRSAGTGWSYEQYF	TGTGCCAGCAGCCGATCGGCCGGGACAGGGTGGTCCTACGAGCAGTACTTC
TRBV11-2	NA	NA	TRBJ1-2	CASSRRGGGYGYTF	TGTGCCAGCAGCCGCCGAGGGGGGGGCTATGGCTACACCTTC